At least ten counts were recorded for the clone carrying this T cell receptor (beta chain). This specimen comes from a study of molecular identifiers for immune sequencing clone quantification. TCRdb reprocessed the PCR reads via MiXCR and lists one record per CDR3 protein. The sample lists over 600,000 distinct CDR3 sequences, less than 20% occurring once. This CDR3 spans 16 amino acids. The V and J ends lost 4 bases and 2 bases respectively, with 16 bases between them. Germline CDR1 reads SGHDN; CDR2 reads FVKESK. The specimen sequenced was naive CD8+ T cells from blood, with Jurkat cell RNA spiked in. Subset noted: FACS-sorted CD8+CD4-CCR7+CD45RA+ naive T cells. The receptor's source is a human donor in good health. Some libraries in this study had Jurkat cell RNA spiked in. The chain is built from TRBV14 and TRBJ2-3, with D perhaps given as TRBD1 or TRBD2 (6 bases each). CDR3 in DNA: TGTGCCAGCAGCCGAAAAGGGGGAGGTACCACAGATACGCAGTATTTT. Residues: CASSRKGGGTTDTQYF.